This T cell receptor (beta chain) was sequenced during a study of identical twins. Study conclusions and caveats: A cross-sectional statistical analysis, not follow-up of the same donors, supported the conclusions. Those out-of-frame alpha sequences shared by twins showed an excess of low generation probability.

TCRdb itself ran the 5' RACE reads through MiXCR, one entry per CDR3 protein. The table includes under 300,000 distinct CDR3 sequences, about 8% detected once. This clonotype was recorded at least ten times. What it binds is not known. Trimming took off 3 bases at V and 3 bases at J, with 9 bases between the two ends. The CDR3 consists of 13 residues. Germline CDR1 and CDR2: SQVTM and ANQGSEA. A further study also used this sample, focusing on yellow fever vaccine responses in identical twins.

The source is a young woman in good health. Source material: CD8+ T cells sorted from blood. The rearrangement uses TRBV29-1 and TRBJ2-1, with unresolved D. CDR3 nucleotides: TGCAGCGTTGAGGTTCTAGACTACAATGAGCAGTTCTTC. Translated, it gives CSVEVLDYNEQFF.